These 30 T cell receptor beta chains were all obtained from the same sample, sequenced in a study of a mutant IDH1 vaccine in newly diagnosed glioma. These receptors are not linked to any known antigen. The repertoire was sequenced with immunoSEQ multiplex PCR; TCRdb's copy has only in-frame clones and lacks some. Here the sample spans approximately 100,000 clones, just under 90% being singletons. Noted time point: week 47, end of study. Doses consisted of 300 ug of mutant IDH1 20-mer peptide each, paired with topical imiquimod. The specimen was PBMCs, collected from a glioma patient whose treatment included an IDH1 peptide vaccine. The receptors shown here come from a woman in her forties or fifties with glioma.

V usage is TRBV7-2 and J usage is TRBJ2-2; TRBD2 might be the D (5 bases). This CDR3 contains 15 residues. V gave up 5 bases and J gave up 0 bases, with 10 bases separating them. Germline CDR1 and CDR2: SGHTA and FQGNSA. The CDR3 sequence: CASSRTYANTGELFF. In nucleotides, the CDR3 is TGTGCCAGCAGCAGGACTTACGCGAACACCGGGGAGCTGTTTTTT.

This clone was counted between two and nine times. The chain is built from TRBV9 and TRBJ1-1; D is unclear. The CDR3 is made up of 14 amino acids. CDR1 is SGDLS and CDR2 is YYNGEE in the germline V gene. V shed 0 bases and J shed 5 bases, with 11 bases lying between them. The CDR3 here is CASSVGSRETEAFF. Written as DNA, the CDR3 is TGTGCCAGCAGCGTAGGATCTCGGGAGACTGAAGCTTTCTTT. Supplemented by reference TRBV9 and TRBJ1-1, the full variable domain reads DSGVTQTPKHLITATGQRVTLRCSPRSGDLSVYWYQQSLDQGLQFLIQYYNGEERAKGNILERFSAQQFPDLHSELNLSSLELGDSALYFCASSVGSRETEAFFGQGTRLTVV.

CDR3 region: CASRSIEPQYF. In DNA form, the CDR3 reads TGTGCCAGCAGGTCCATAGAGCCCCAGTACTTC. The V gene is TRBV2, the J gene TRBJ2-7, with D uncertain. The CDR3 is made up of 11 amino acids. The V and J ends lost 6 bases and 10 bases respectively, with 13 bases between them. CDR1 is SNHLY and CDR2 is FYNNEI in the germline V gene. Drawing the rest from reference TRBV2 and TRBJ2-7, the complete variable domain is EPEVTQTPSHQVTQMGQEVILRCVPISNHLYFYWYRQILGQKVEFLVSFYNNEISEKSEIFDDQFSVERPDGSNFTLKIRSTKLEDSAMYFCASRSIEPQYFGPGTRLTVT.

The chain uses TRBV7-8 and TRBJ2-3; D uncertain. The CDR3 runs to 14 residues. From germline, CDR1 is SGHVS and CDR2 FQNEAQ. Trimming stripped 5 bases from V and 4 bases from J, with 13 bases between. Here the CDR3 reads CASSLHPLADTQYF. CDR3 nucleotides: TGTGCCAGCAGCCTACACCCATTGGCAGATACGCAGTATTTT.

This clone was detected ten times or more. The chain has TRBV9 and TRBJ2-5, with D possibly matching TRBD2 (6 bases). The V gene lost 4 bases and the J gene lost 5 bases, with 15 bases spanning the gap. The CDR3 is 14 residues long. The V gene's germline CDR1 is SGDLS and CDR2 YYNGEE. This chain's CDR3 is CASSPRGSAETQYF. The CDR3 DNA follows: TGTGCCAGCAGCCCCCGGGGGTCAGCCGAGACCCAGTACTTC.

This chain joins TRBV6-5 and TRBJ1-2, with D possibly matching TRBD1 (5 bases). Trimming removed 10 bases from V and 7 bases from J, with 22 bases in between. This CDR3 region has 14 residues. Germline V gives CDR1 MNHEY, CDR2 SVGAGI. The CDR3 DNA is TGTGCCACCCTACTACAGAGTCAGGGTTCTGGCTACACCTTC. Amino acids: CATLLQSQGSGYTF.

The rearrangement joins TRBV15 to TRBJ1-2; no clear D gene. The CDR3 spans 12 residues. The V and J ends lost 0 bases and 7 bases respectively, with 6 bases between them. Looked up from germline, CDR1 is LNHNV and CDR2 is YYDKDF (reference sequence). CDR3 coding DNA: TGTGCCACCAGCAGAGATAAAGGTGGCTACACCTTC. Translated, it gives CATSRDKGGYTF.

CDR3 residues: CASSLGLAEVPQFF. The CDR3 nucleotides read TGCGCCAGCAGCTTGGGGCTAGCGGAAGTCCCACAGTTCTTC. V gene TRBV4-1 combines with J gene TRBJ2-1; the match to TRBD2 covers 7 bases. The CDR3 totals 14 residues. Per germline, CDR1 MGHRA and CDR2 YSYEKL. With 5 bases clipped from V and 13 bases from J, the junction kept 14 bases outside the gene matches.

This clone was picked up a small number of times. The same CDR3 also results from other DNA sequences found in this sample. J is TRBJ1-1 and V is TRBV28, with D maybe TRBD1 (6 bases). Deletions cut 2 bases from V and 4 bases from J, with 8 bases between. The CDR3 sequence is 13 residues long. CDR1 is MDHEN and CDR2 is SYDVKM in the germline V gene. CDR3 in amino acids: CASSLGGGTEAFF. DNA for the CDR3: TGTGCCAGCAGTTTAGGGGGCGGCACTGAAGCTTTCTTT.

The V and J genes are TRBV4-1 and TRBJ2-5; tentatively, D is TRBD1 (6 bases). The CDR3 is 17 amino acids. In germline, CDR1 is MGHRA, CDR2 YSYEKL. Trimming left V 3 bases short and J 5 bases short, with 22 bases between. The CDR3 here is CASSQRETGLSLETQYF. CDR3 in DNA: TGCGCCAGCAGCCAGAGAGAGACAGGTCTATCATTGGAGACCCAGTACTTC.

The chain recombines TRBV29-1 with TRBJ2-7; possible D gene TRBD1, 6 bases. CDR3 length: 14 amino acids. Trimming stripped 4 bases from V and 3 bases from J, with 16 bases between. Looked up from germline, CDR1 is SQVTM and CDR2 is ANQGSEA. Here the CDR3 reads CSVAPGTGHYEQYF. DNA of the CDR3: TGCAGCGTTGCCCCCGGGACGGGACACTACGAGCAGTACTTC.

The chain recombines TRBV21-1 with TRBJ2-5; TRBD1, the table's D call, lacks a check against the DNA. TRBV21-1 is reported as a pseudogene. CDR3 size: 14 residues. CDR3 sequence (DNA): TGTGCCAGCAGCAAAGCGGGGCGTGGAGAGACCCAGTACTTC. Its protein product is CASSKAGRGETQYF.

The chain recombines TRBV11-2 with TRBJ2-7; 10 bases agree with TRBD1. In germline, CDR1 is SGHAT, CDR2 FQNNGV. With 5 bases clipped from V and 0 bases from J, the junction kept 10 bases outside the gene matches. This CDR3 has 17 amino acids. The CDR3 spells CASSRLPGDRGSYEQYF. For the CDR3, the DNA is TGTGCCAGCAGCCGACTTCCCGGGGACAGGGGCTCCTACGAGCAGTACTTC.

CDR3 DNA: TGTGCCAGCAGTCCCCGGACTAGCGGCACAGATACGCAGTATTTT. Translated: CASSPRTSGTDTQYF. The genes are TRBV27 and TRBJ2-3; 9 nucleotides align to TRBD2. The germline V gene has CDR1 MNHEY and CDR2 SMNVEV (reference sequence). The CDR3 consists of 15 residues. The trim removed 5 bases at V and 1 base at J, leaving 4 bases unmatched.

The chain has TRBV28 and TRBJ2-1, with 9 bases aligning to TRBD1. The CDR3 has 15 residues. The V gene's germline CDR1 is MDHEN and CDR2 SYDVKM. The J segment lost 9 bases and the V segment lost 5 bases, leaving 11 bases of the junction unmatched. The CDR3 spells CASSPPGQGFSEQFF. The CDR3 coding sequence is TGTGCCAGCAGTCCCCCGGGACAGGGCTTCAGTGAGCAGTTCTTC.

Here the CDR3 DNA reads TGTGCCAGCACCCTATACGGGTACGAGCAGTACTTC. It is translated as CASTLYGYEQYF. The rearrangement uses TRBV28 and TRBJ2-7; D gene ambiguous. V lost 7 bases and J lost 4, with 11 bases in between. Germline CDR1 and CDR2: MDHEN and SYDVKM. This CDR3 spans 12 amino acids. The full variable domain, with the rest looked up from reference TRBV28 and TRBJ2-7, is DVKVTQSSRYLVKRTGEKVFLECVQDMDHENMFWYRQDPGLGLRLIYFSYDVKMKEKGDIPEGYSVSREKKERFSLILESASTNQTSMYLCASTLYGYEQYFGPGTRLTVT.

The chain joins TRBV19 to TRBJ1-5; 9 bases agree with TRBD1. CDR1 LNHDA and CDR2 SQIVND come from the germline V gene (reference sequence). The CDR3 sequence is 16 residues long. Trimming cost V 6 bases and J 7 bases; bases outside gene matches: 13. The CDR3 DNA is TGTGCCAGTAGCCAAGCTGAAACAGGGGGCTGGCAGCCCCAGCATTTT. This gives the protein CASSQAETGGWQPQHF.

The rearrangement uses TRBV10-2 and TRBJ1-2; D possibly corresponds to TRBD1 (6 bases). The CDR3 loop spans 16 amino acids. Germline CDR1 and CDR2: WSHSY and SAAADI. Trimming removed 5 bases from V and 5 bases from J, with 21 bases in between. In DNA, the CDR3 is TGCGCCAGCAGTCTAGGCCGGTCAGGGGATGTTTATGGCTACACCTTC. Its translation is CASSLGRSGDVYGYTF.

The V and J genes are TRBV5-1 and TRBJ2-5; 8 bases are shared with TRBD1. The J call may be wrong; the DNA end is better matched by TRBJ2-7. The CDR3 length is 15 residues. Germline V lookup: CDR1 SGHRS, CDR2 YFSETQ. CDR3 bases: TGCGCCAGCAGCCTGGGGACAGGCGGCTCCTACGAGCAGTACTTC. It is translated as CASSLGTGGSYEQYF.

The chain employs TRBV6-5 and TRBJ1-6; unclear D gene. Germline CDR1 reads MNHEY; CDR2 reads SVGAGI. Trimming removed 6 bases from V and 0 bases from J, with 6 bases in between. The CDR3 runs 14 residues. The CDR3 DNA is TGTGCCAGCAGAAGAGCCTCCTATAATTCACCCCTCCACTTT. Residues: CASRRASYNSPLHF.

This clone was observed once. This chain uses TRBV11-2 with TRBJ1-2; 8 bases are shared with TRBD1. Germline trimming cut 1 base from V and 2 bases from J; bases unmatched to any gene: 3. The CDR3 has 15 amino acids. Germline assignment: CDR1 SGHAT and CDR2 FQNNGV. In DNA, the CDR3 is TGTGCCAGCAGCTTAGGGGCAGGGGGCAACTATGGCTACACCTTC. Translating gives CASSLGAGGNYGYTF.

The count of this clone is one. V usage is TRBV30 and J usage is TRBJ2-2; TRBD1 matches 7 bases. Germline V gene sequence: CDR1 GTSNPN, CDR2 SVGIG (reference sequence). CDR3 length: 14 residues. V lost 2 bases and J lost 7; bases outside the gene matches: 7. The CDR3 DNA reads as TGTGCCTGGAGTTCCGGGACAGCAAACGGGGAGCTGTTTTTT. This gives the protein CAWSSGTANGELFF.

The V and J genes are TRBV28 and TRBJ1-5; TRBD1 aligns across 9 bases. Germline CDR1 MDHEN, CDR2 SYDVKM. This CDR3 region has 16 residues. V shed 5 bases and J 2 bases; nucleotides not matched to a gene: 7. DNA for the CDR3: TGTGCCAGCAGTCCCCGGACAGGGGACGGCAATCAGCCCCAGCATTTT. Translating gives CASSPRTGDGNQPQHF.

The chain links TRBV7-2 to TRBJ2-7; 9 nucleotides line up with TRBD1. The CDR3 has 14 residues. The germline V gene encodes CDR1 SGHTA and CDR2 FQGNSA. V lost 5 bases and J lost 5; bases outside the gene matches: 7. The CDR3 loop is CASSPDRGSNEQYF. The DNA for the CDR3 is TGTGCCAGCAGCCCGGACAGGGGCTCGAACGAGCAGTACTTC. The full variable domain, in which reference TRBV7-2 and TRBJ2-7 provide the parts outside the CDR3, is GAGVSQSPSNKVTEKGKDVELRCDPISGHTALYWYRQSLGQGLEFLIYFQGNSAPDKSGLPSDRFSAERTGGSVSTLTIQRTQQEDSAVYLCASSPDRGSNEQYFGPGTRLTVT.

The chain is built from TRBV14 and TRBJ2-5; TRBD2 matches 7 bases. Losses at the gene ends were 4 bases for V and 5 bases for J; bases not matched to a gene: 10. Germline V gene lookup returns CDR1 SGHDN and CDR2 FVKESK. The CDR3 totals 15 residues. CDR3 loop: CASSPRRLAVETQYF. CDR3 sequence (DNA): TGTGCCAGCAGCCCCCGTCGACTAGCAGTCGAGACCCAGTACTTC.

The chain recombines TRBV11-3 with TRBJ2-3, with TRBD2 matching 7 bases. Germline V CDR1 and CDR2: SGHNT, YENEEA. J gave up 0 bases and V 1 base, and 4 bases lay outside the gene matches. The CDR3 covers 16 residues. The DNA for the CDR3 is TGTGCCAGCAGCTTAGGAGGGACTACTAGCACAGATACGCAGTATTTT. Protein sequence: CASSLGGTTSTDTQYF. Complete variable domain (other parts from reference TRBV11-3 and TRBJ2-3): EAGVVQSPRYKIIEKKQPVAFWCNPISGHNTLYWYLQNLGQGPELLIRYENEEAVDDSQLPKDRFSAERLKGVDSTLKIQPAELGDSAVYLCASSLGGTTSTDTQYFGPGTRLTVL.

The chain carries TRBV27 and TRBJ1-5; TRBD1 might be the D (5 bases). Per germline, CDR1 MNHEY and CDR2 SMNVEV (reference sequence). This CDR3 region has 14 residues. The V end was cut by 3 bases, the J end by 3 bases, with 9 bases between. The CDR3 reads CASSFNRFNQPQHF. CDR3 DNA: TGTGCCAGCAGTTTTAACAGGTTCAATCAGCCCCAGCATTTT.

This clone appeared a single time. The J gene is TRBJ1-1, the V gene TRBV5-6, with D maybe TRBD1 (5 bases). CDR3 length: 15 residues. The V gene's germline CDR1 is SGHDT and CDR2 YYEEEE. With 0 bases removed from V and 4 bases from J, the gap between germline ends came to 13 bases. The CDR3 DNA reads TGTGCCAGCAGCTTGGGGGGCTCGGGGTTCACTGAAGCTTTCTTT. It yields the protein CASSLGGSGFTEAFF.

The rearrangement joins TRBV6-6 to TRBJ1-5, with 7 bases matching TRBD1. CDR1 and CDR2 from the germline V gene are MNHNY and SVGAGI (reference sequence). The V segment lost 2 bases and the J segment 9 bases; nucleotides outside the gene matches: 7. The CDR3 is 14 amino acids. In DNA form, the CDR3 reads TGTGCCAGCAGTTACGGGACAGCTGCAGGGCCCCAGCATTTT. Translation gives CASSYGTAAGPQHF.

The V and J genes are TRBV9 and TRBJ2-2, with D unclear. The germline V and J ends were trimmed by 1 base and 6 bases, with 7 bases remaining between them. This CDR3 is built from 13 residues. The germline CDR1 and CDR2 sequences are SGDLS and YYNGEE. The CDR3 DNA reads TGTGCCAGCAGCGTATCCGGGTCCGGGGAGCTGTTTTTT. As protein: CASSVSGSGELFF.